This T cell receptor beta chain was retrieved from a study of response to subunit inactivated influenza vaccine. General observations from the study: Authors suggested that a seasonal influenza vaccination recruits few new T cells each time.

About this clonotype: Its specificity is unknown.

The length of the CDR3 is 13 residues. Germline V gene sequence: CDR1 DFQATT, CDR2 SNEGSKA (reference sequence). V was pared by 7 bases and J by 9 bases, with 12 bases of the junction left unmatched. TCRdb re-derived calls from the RT-PCR reads in MiXCR, one entry per CDR3 protein. The sample contains 550,000 to 600,000 distinct CDR3 sequences, approximately 12% of which appear only once. The origin of this receptor is a man between 45 and 60 years old who received an inactivated influenza vaccine. Sequenced material: PBMCs from blood, taken on the day of vaccination. The chain employs TRBV20-1 and TRBJ2-1; the match to TRBD2 covers 7 bases. The CDR3 DNA is TGCAGTGTACCCCCGGGACTACACAGTGAGCAGTTCTTC. This gives the protein CSVPPGLHSEQFF.